Listed below are T cell receptor beta chains from one sample, sequenced in a study of response to subunit inactivated influenza vaccine. From the RT-PCR reads, TCRdb called clonotypes with MiXCR, one entry per CDR3 protein. The sample yields a few hundred thousand distinct CDR3 sequences, roughly 9.8% seen once. The sequenced sample was PBMCs from blood, obtained 45 days after vaccination. Receptors originate from a man aged 50-60 years who received an inactivated influenza vaccine. Both conserved end residues are part of each CDR3. A D gene is named only where the DNA matches it firmly. Some rows have no size entry. The others give once, few or many, or a class for an expanded clone.

v_call	d_call	clone_size	j_call	cdr3_nt	cdr3_aa
TRBV5-5	.	many	TRBJ1-1	TGTGCCAGCAGCTTAGCCGGGACAACGAACACTGAAGCTTTCTTT	CASSLAGTTNTEAFF
TRBV7-2	.	.	TRBJ2-4	TGTGCCAGCAGCTTACCCCCAGACGGCAAAAACATTCAGTACTTC	CASSLPPDGKNIQYF
TRBV3-1	.	.	TRBJ2-1	TGTGCCAGCAGCCACTTACCGGGACTGGAGCAGTTCTTC	CASSHLPGLEQFF
TRBV10-2	.	many	TRBJ1-3	TGCGCCAGCAGTGCATACAGGGCCTCTGGAAACACCATATATTTT	CASSAYRASGNTIYF
TRBV6-2/TRBV6-3	.	.	TRBJ2-1	TGTGCCAGCAGTTACTCACGGGTCTCCTACAATGAGCAGTTCTTC	CASSYSRVSYNEQFF
TRBV7-2	TRBD1	.	TRBJ1-5	TGTGCCAGCAGCGTAGGGACAGGGGGTTTTGAGCCCCAGCATTTT	CASSVGTGGFEPQHF
TRBV10-3	TRBD1	.	TRBJ2-7	TGTGCCATCAGAGGGACAGCCTCCTACGAGCAGTACTTC	CAIRGTASYEQYF
TRBV9	.	.	TRBJ2-2	TGTGCCAGCAGCGCTAGTGACACCGGGGAGCTGTTTTTT	CASSASDTGELFF
TRBV20-1	TRBD2	many	TRBJ2-1	TGCAGTGTCTGGCTAGCGGGAGCCAATGAGCAGTTCTTC	CSVWLAGANEQFF
TRBV18	.	few	TRBJ1-2	TGTGCCAGCTCACCAGGGAGGACCTATGGCTACACCTTC	CASSPGRTYGYTF
TRBV20-1	TRBD2	many	TRBJ2-1	TGCAGTGCTAGAGGTCAGGGACTAGCGGCCCGGGAGCAGTTCTTC	CSARGQGLAAREQFF
TRBV29-1	.	few	TRBJ2-1	TGCAGCGTTGAAAGGCATGAGCAGTTCTTC	CSVERHEQFF
TRBV7-2	TRBD2	.	TRBJ2-7	TGTGCCAGCAGTACCATAGCGGGGACCCTATACGAGCAGTACTTC	CASSTIAGTLYEQYF
TRBV4-3	TRBD2	few	TRBJ2-7	TGCGCCAGCAGCCAAGTCTACGGGGGGGTATCCTACGAGCAGTACTTC	CASSQVYGGVSYEQYF
TRBV7-2	TRBD2	.	TRBJ2-3	TGTGCCAGCAGCTTAGCCTCCTCTAGCGGGGGGGCCACAGATACGCAGTATTTT	CASSLASSSGGATDTQYF
TRBV7-2	TRBD2	few	TRBJ2-1	TGTGCCAGCAGCAAGACCGGGACTAGCGGTGGTGAGCAGTTCTTC	CASSKTGTSGGEQFF
TRBV20-1	TRBD2	many	TRBJ2-3	TGCAGTGCTAGTCTTAGCGGGAGCACAGATACGCAGTATTTT	CSASLSGSTDTQYF
TRBV7-8	.	.	TRBJ2-1	TGTGCCAGCAGCTTAACGGCAATCACAGACTCCTACAATGAGCAGTTCTTC	CASSLTAITDSYNEQFF
TRBV5-6	TRBD2	.	TRBJ2-7	TGTGCCAGCAGCCACGGACTAGCGGGCAATGAGGCATACGAGCAGTACTTC	CASSHGLAGNEAYEQYF
TRBV20-1	.	few	TRBJ2-1	TGCAGTGCCGCAGGGGGGGCAAACAATGAGCAGTTCTTC	CSAAGGANNEQFF
TRBV5-5	TRBD1	few	TRBJ1-2	TGTGCCAGCAGCTTGACCCCCTCGGACAGGGCTAACTATGGCTACACCTTC	CASSLTPSDRANYGYTF
TRBV15	TRBD1	.	TRBJ1-5	TGTGCCACCAGCAAAAAACGGGACAGTAGCAATCAGCCCCAGCATTTT	CATSKKRDSSNQPQHF
TRBV20-1	TRBD2	many	TRBJ2-1	TGCAGTGCTAGAGATAGTAAGGGACTAGCCCTCAATGAGCAGTTCTTC	CSARDSKGLALNEQFF
TRBV20-1	TRBD1	.	TRBJ1-1	TGCAGTGCTAGAAGACAGGGAGTGGCCACTGAAGCTTTCTTT	CSARRQGVATEAFF
TRBV20-1	.	few	TRBJ2-7	TGCAGTGCTAGGGCCGTGACAGGCCCCTACGAGCAGTACTTC	CSARAVTGPYEQYF
TRBV7-2	TRBD1	few	TRBJ1-1	TGTGCCAGCAGCAGGGGGCGGGTACTAGAAGCTTTCTTT	CASSRGRVLEAFF